This T cell receptor beta chain was found in a study of blood T cell repertoires in COVID-19. Study as a whole: Samples representing acute and convalescent COVID-19 were sourced from the United States, Italy and Spain. T cells, B-cell-depleted T cells, or PBMCs supplied cDNA or gDNA.

As handled by the study authors: Reference gene primer amplification in the assay estimated nucleated cell counts. The data were produced by immunoSEQ multiplex PCR, yet TCRdb's version contains in-frame clones alone and is incomplete. The V and J calls and clone size are taken from that table; D and trimming were inferred from the DNA. Of about 36,000 clones in the sample, 80% to 90% are singletons; the top ten hold less than 50%. CDR3 length equals 13 residues. Germline V lookup: CDR1 SGHTA, CDR2 FQGNSA. The V and J ends lost 5 bases and 4 bases, in that order; junction bases with no gene match: 2.

The receptor was derived from a human donor in a cohort sampled during active or convalescent COVID-19. The donor label of this sample is uncertain. The sequenced sample consisted of peripheral blood. The rearrangement uses TRBV7-2 and TRBJ2-7; 10 bases fit TRBD1. For the CDR3, the DNA is TGTGCCAGCAGCGTGGACAGGGGGTACGAGCAGTACTTC. Protein sequence: CASSVDRGYEQYF.